This TCR beta chain was identified in a study of T cell responses to AZD1222 COVID-19 vaccine. As for the study in general: Second-dose timings of about 4 or about 12 weeks were pooled.

Repertoires were generated with immunoSEQ multiplex PCR, while TCRdb's copy carries only in-frame clones and drops some. The sample lists approximately 80,000 clones, 85% to 90% seen once, with around 5.8% in the top ten. Concerning this clone: Its antigen is unidentified.

The CDR3 runs to 16 residues. Points from the study as a whole: Elevations in Spike-specific TCR breadth and depth followed administration of two AZD1222 doses. The sample set comprised mostly white British donors with more females, and clonal diversity was possibly underestimated.

The starting material was peripheral blood, obtained on day 0 of AZD1222 vaccination. J is TRBJ1-2 and V is TRBV7-5; TRBD1, as called in the table, went unchecked against the DNA. TRBV7-5 is a documented pseudogene. This TCR was sampled from an adult in good health. The DNA for the CDR3 is TGTGTCAGAAGCCTCACGAGCCCTCAGGGCTACTATGGCTACACCTTC. Translating gives CVRSLTSPQGYYGYTF.